Listed below are T cell receptor beta chains from one sample, sequenced in a study of T cell changes during pregnancy in multiple sclerosis. Generated by immunoSEQ multiplex PCR, the TCRdb table keeps only in-frame clones and is missing some. This table has tens of thousands of clones, roughly 90% appearing once. The input for sequencing was CD8+ T cells from peripheral blood mononuclear cells, taken before pregnancy. The receptors come from a female donor with multiple sclerosis, enrolled in a pregnancy study. The CDR3 runs from the conserved cysteine through the conserved F or W. A D gene is named only where the DNA matches it firmly. Clone size is not always given. Where it is, it says once, few, many or a class for expanded clones.

v_call	clone_size	d_call	j_call	cdr3_aa	cdr3_nt
TRBV9	.	TRBD1	TRBJ1-1	CASSIGQGLTEAFF	TGTGCCAGCAGCATCGGACAGGGCCTAACTGAAGCTTTCTTT
TRBV9	.	.	TRBJ1-1	CASSGDKAYGEAFF	TGTGCCAGCAGCGGCGACAAGGCGTACGGTGAAGCTTTCTTT
TRBV2	.	TRBD1	TRBJ1-2	CASSARQGTVQVNYGYTF	TGTGCCAGCAGCGCTCGACAGGGGACCGTGCAAGTTAACTATGGCTACACCTTC
TRBV9	.	.	TRBJ2-1	CASGAYNEQFF	TGTGCCAGCGGGGCGTACAATGAGCAGTTCTTC
TRBV7-8	.	.	TRBJ1-5	CASTWGGLVQPQHF	TGTGCCAGTACTTGGGGGGGACTAGTTCAGCCCCAGCATTTT
TRBV19	.	.	TRBJ1-1	CASSKYVMGQEAFF	TGTGCCAGTAGTAAGTACGTTATGGGGCAAGAAGCTTTCTTT
TRBV9	.	.	TRBJ2-3	CASSVEGLGSDTQYF	TGTGCCAGCAGCGTAGAGGGGCTGGGGTCGGATACGCAGTATTTT
TRBV11-2	.	.	TRBJ2-7	CASSLSAGSSYEQYF	TGTGCCAGCAGCTTAAGTGCGGGGTCCTCCTACGAGCAGTACTTC
TRBV6-1	.	.	TRBJ1-2	CASSVPGFQAYPRGTF	TGTGCCAGCAGTGTTCCCGGGTTCCAGGCTTATCCCCGAGGGACCTTC
TRBV7-9	once	.	TRBJ2-7	CASSLVASSSYEQYF	TGTGCCAGCAGCCTGGTCGCTAGCTCCTCCTACGAGCAGTACTTC
TRBV2	.	.	TRBJ2-3	CASRQEILMDTQYF	TGTGCCAGCAGACAGGAAATTTTGATGGATACGCAGTATTTT
TRBV5-8	.	TRBD1	TRBJ1-4	CASSHRGQREKLFF	TGTGCCAGCAGCCACAGGGGGCAGAGGGAAAAACTGTTTTTT
TRBV7-8	.	TRBD2	TRBJ2-3	CASTPGSGGDTQYF	TGTGCCAGCACCCCGGGGAGCGGGGGGGATACGCAGTATTTT
TRBV27	.	TRBD2	TRBJ2-7	CASSLAGDPYEQYF	TGTGCCAGCAGTTTAGCGGGGGACCCCTACGAGCAGTACTTC
TRBV6-5	.	.	TRBJ1-4	CASSPDRMGEKLFF	TGTGCCAGCAGCCCCGACAGGATGGGAGAAAAACTGTTTTTT
TRBV4-3	few	.	TRBJ1-1	CASSLTGNTEAFF	TGCGCCAGCAGCCTTACAGGGAACACTGAAGCTTTCTTT
TRBV5-6	.	.	TRBJ1-1	CASSLRRRGTEAFF	TGTGCCAGCAGCTTACGACGGAGGGGCACTGAAGCTTTCTTT
TRBV12-5	.	TRBD1	TRBJ2-7	CASGLGGQGKDEQYF	TGTGCTAGTGGTTTGGGGGGACAGGGGAAGGACGAGCAGTACTTC
TRBV29-1	.	.	TRBJ1-2	CSVEAPFGPHNYGYTF	TGCAGCGTTGAAGCCCCGTTTGGGCCACATAACTATGGCTACACCTTC
TRBV6-4	.	.	TRBJ2-6	CASSDDGGSGANVLTF	TGTGCCAGCAGTGACGATGGCGGCTCTGGGGCCAACGTCCTGACTTTC
TRBV6-6	.	TRBD2	TRBJ2-1	CASSLLAGVGEQFF	TGTGCCAGCAGTCTACTAGCGGGGGTGGGTGAGCAGTTCTTC
TRBV27	.	.	TRBJ2-7	CASSSTGYEQYF	TGTGCCAGCAGTTCGACTGGTTACGAGCAGTACTTC
TRBV6-1	.	.	TRBJ1-2	CASSVVEAPEFNYGYTF	TGTGCCAGCAGTGTGGTCGAGGCCCCAGAATTTAACTATGGCTACACCTTC
TRBV27	.	.	TRBJ2-1	CASSSTRTEQFF	TGTGCCAGCAGTTCCACACGAACTGAGCAGTTCTTC
TRBV6-5	.	.	TRBJ2-1	CASSYRGTYNEQFF	TGTGCCAGCAGTTATAGGGGAACCTACAATGAGCAGTTCTTC